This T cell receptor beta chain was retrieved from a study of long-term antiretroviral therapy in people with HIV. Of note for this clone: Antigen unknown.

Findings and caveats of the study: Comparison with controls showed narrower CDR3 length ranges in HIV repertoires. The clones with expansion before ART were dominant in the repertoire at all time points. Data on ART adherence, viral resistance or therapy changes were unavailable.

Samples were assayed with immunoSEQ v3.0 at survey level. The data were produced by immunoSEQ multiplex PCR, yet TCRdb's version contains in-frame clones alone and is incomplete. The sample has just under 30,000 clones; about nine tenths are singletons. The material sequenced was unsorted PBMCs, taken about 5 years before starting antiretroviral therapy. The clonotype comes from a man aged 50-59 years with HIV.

For the CDR3, the DNA is TGTGCCAGTAGTATTTGGGCCAGCGCGCTCTATGGCTACACCTTC. Residues: CASSIWASALYGYTF. The chain recombines TRBV19 with TRBJ1-2; no definite D call. This CDR3 has 15 residues. V was clipped by 3 bases and J by 4 bases, with 15 bases between them. Germline V lookup: CDR1 LNHDA, CDR2 SQIVND (reference sequence).